This TCR beta chain emerged from a study of T cell responses to AZD1222 COVID-19 vaccine. Germline loops: CDR1 SEHNR, CDR2 FQNEAQ (reference sequence). There are 14 residues in the CDR3. Deletions cut 1 base from V and 5 bases from J, with 9 bases between. General study findings and limits: The reported proportion of spike-specific TCRs targeting unmutated variant regions was nearly half. A rise in Spike-specific TCR breadth and depth followed two AZD1222 doses. No day 14 peak samples; only post-peak repertoires were characterized.

As for this clone: Antigen: not known.

The assay was immunoSEQ multiplex PCR, and TCRdb's table has in-frame clones only and misses some. This sample has under 200,000 clones, with about 92% found just once. Source: peripheral blood, taken 28 days after the second dose of the MenACWY control vaccine. The J gene is TRBJ2-1, the V gene TRBV7-9; D unresolved. This clonotype originated in an adult who received the MenACWY meningococcal vaccine as a control. This chain's CDR3 is CASSLGVKHNEQFF. For the CDR3, the DNA is TGTGCCAGCAGCTTAGGCGTGAAACACAATGAGCAGTTCTTC.